This is a list of T cell receptor beta chains from one sample in a study of cytomegalovirus exposure and HLA in healthy donors. TCRdb's copy holds only in-frame clones and misses some; the assay was immunoSEQ multiplex PCR. The data hold about 120,000 clones, with 65% to 85% observed a single time. Specimen: PBMCs. The receptors were gathered from a woman aged 40 to 50 in good health and CMV-seropositive. CDR3s include the opening cysteine and the closing phenylalanine or tryptophan.

TRBV14,CASSQVQGLTYGYTF
TRBV7-7,CASSLVDSPGYEQYF
TRBV2,CASTWASGANVLTF
TRBV7-2,CASSLAFREAEEQYF
TRBV25-1,CASSEHAGSSYEQYF
TRBV7-9,CASSLRPHYEQYF
TRBV5-1,CASSSRTSGSSYNEQFF
TRBV29-1,CSVGTSEAGELFF
TRBV27,CASSSRTDYTGELFF
TRBV4-1,CASSQEPDRGDEQYF